This T cell receptor (beta chain) is from a study of shared clonotypes between healthy human individuals. Turning to the study itself: A donor's plate count was three for CD4 naive and three for CD4 memory; CD8 naive had two and CD8 memory one.

CD45RO-negative, CCR7-positively selected cells formed the naive CD8 fraction, excluding terminally differentiated effector memory CD45RA+ cells. Trimming left V 0 bases short and J 1 base short, with 6 bases between. The CDR3 runs 14 residues. The germline V gene has CDR1 WNHNN and CDR2 SYGVQD (reference sequence). A deep-level run was used for the assay. Using immunoSEQ multiplex PCR, the repertoire was profiled, and TCRdb retains in-frame clones only, with some absent. The sample holds 2 million to 2.5 million clones, about 95% seen once. The chain has TRBV10-1 and TRBJ1-1, with D hard to call. The sample comprised naive CD8+ T cells sorted from blood. This TCR was recovered from a man younger than 35 in good health. The chain's CDR3 is CASSESISNTEAFF. CDR3 DNA sequence: TGCGCCAGCAGTGAGTCAATATCGAACACTGAAGCTTTCTTT.